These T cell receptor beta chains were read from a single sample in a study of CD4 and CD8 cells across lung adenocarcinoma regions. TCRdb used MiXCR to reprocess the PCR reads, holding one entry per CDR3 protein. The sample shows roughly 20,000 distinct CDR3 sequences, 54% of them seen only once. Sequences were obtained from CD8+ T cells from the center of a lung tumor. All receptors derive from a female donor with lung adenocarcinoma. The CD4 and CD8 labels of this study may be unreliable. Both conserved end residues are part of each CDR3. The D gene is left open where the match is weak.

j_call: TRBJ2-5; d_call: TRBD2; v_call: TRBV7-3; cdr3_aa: CASSPTSEETQYF
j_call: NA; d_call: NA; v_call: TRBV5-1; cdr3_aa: CASSLDLGSYEQFF
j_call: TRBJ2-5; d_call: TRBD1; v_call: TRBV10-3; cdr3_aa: CATIRDSKQETQYF
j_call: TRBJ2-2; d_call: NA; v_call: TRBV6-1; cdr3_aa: CASSPRWQTVSAGELFF
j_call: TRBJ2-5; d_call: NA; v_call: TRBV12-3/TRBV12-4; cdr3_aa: CASGGTGGRDKETQYF
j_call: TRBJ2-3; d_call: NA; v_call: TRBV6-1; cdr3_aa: CASNPGVGDTDTQYF
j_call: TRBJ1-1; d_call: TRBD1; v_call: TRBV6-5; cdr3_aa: CASSYLVRQGETEAFF
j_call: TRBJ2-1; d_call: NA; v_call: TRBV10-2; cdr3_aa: CASWASMKELFF
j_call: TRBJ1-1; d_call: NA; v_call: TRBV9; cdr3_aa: CASSSSTGLNTEAFF
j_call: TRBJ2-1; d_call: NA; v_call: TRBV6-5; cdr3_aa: CASSYSKMPGKNEQFF
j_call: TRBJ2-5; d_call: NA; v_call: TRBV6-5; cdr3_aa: CASGKDRRQETQYF
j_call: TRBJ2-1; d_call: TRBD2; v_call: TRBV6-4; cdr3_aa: CASSEEGLAGNEQFF
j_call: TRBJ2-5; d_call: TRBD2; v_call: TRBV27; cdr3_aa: CASSLGLAGARETQYF
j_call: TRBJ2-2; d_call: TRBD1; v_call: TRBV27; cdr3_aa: CATKRGQYVSTGTQFF
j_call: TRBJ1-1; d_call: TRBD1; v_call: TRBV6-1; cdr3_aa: CASKQGFRNTEAFF
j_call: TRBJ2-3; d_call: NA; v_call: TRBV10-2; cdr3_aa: CASSTTGRSTDTQYF
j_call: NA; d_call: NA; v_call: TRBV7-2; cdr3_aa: CASSPTTDSSYEQYF
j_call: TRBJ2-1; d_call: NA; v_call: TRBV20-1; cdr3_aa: CSAPVAFEQFF
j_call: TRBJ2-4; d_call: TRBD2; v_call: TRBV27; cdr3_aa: CARGGFEENTQYF
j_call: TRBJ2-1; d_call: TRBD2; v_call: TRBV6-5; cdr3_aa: CASSYRTSGDYNEQFF
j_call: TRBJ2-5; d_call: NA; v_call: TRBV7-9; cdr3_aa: CASSPEEETQYF
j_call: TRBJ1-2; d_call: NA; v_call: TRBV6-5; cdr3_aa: CASSYKAADKDTF
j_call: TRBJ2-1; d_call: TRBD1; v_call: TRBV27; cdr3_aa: CASSTGTGVYNEQFF
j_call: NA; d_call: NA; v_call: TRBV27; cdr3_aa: CASSLKGGWTDEQYF
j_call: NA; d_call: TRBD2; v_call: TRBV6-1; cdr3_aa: CARVEGAGAKDTQYF
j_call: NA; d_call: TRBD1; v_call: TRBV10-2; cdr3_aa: CASTETGTTYEQYF
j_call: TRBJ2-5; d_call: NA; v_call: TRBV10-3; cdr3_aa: CATKGPGQENTQYF
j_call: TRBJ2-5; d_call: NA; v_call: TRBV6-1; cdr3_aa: CASRGDGGRDPETQYF
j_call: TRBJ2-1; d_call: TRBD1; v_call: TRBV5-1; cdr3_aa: CASSSRTGTGIGYNEQFF
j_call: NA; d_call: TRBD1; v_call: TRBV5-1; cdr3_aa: CASSPGQGSGEQYF
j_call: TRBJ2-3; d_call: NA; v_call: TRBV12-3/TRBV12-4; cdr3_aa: CASGTGGCSTETQYF
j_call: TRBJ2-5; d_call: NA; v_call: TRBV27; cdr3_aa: CASGDQETQYF
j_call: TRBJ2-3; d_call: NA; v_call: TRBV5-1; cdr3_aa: CASRGVRATDTQYF
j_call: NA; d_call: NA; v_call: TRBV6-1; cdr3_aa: CASRGDGGGAPDTQYF